Included here is one T cell receptor (beta chain) sequence, with context. The RNA, about 0.45 to 1 ug, was put through reverse transcription using random hexamers. The method of amplification for TCR beta CDR3 was immunoSEQ multiplex PCR, covering 54 Vbeta and 13 Jbeta. Via MiXCR, TCRdb re-called the immunoSEQ multiplex PCR reads, giving one row per CDR3 protein. There are about 150,000 distinct CDR3 sequences in the sample; just under 97% occur only once, and 0.14% to 0.15% lies in the top ten. The data originate from a study of CD8 T cells in Susac syndrome. The multiple sclerosis controls were treatment-naive patients with relapsing-remitting disease that was stable or active. Germline CDR1 is LNHDA and CDR2 is SQIVND (reference sequence). The CDR3 length is 13 residues. Trimming pared 4 bases from V and 5 bases from J, leaving 11 bases between.

Sequenced sample: CD8+ T cells from PBMCs. The origin of this receptor is a human donor with multiple sclerosis. This sequence joins TRBV19 and TRBJ1-1, with D possibly TRBD1 on 5 matching bases. In nucleotides, the CDR3 is TGTGCCAGTAGTACCGGGGGGTCGACTGAAGCTTTCTTT. Its protein product is CASSTGGSTEAFF.